These T cell receptor beta chains were read from a single sample in a study of T cell responses to AZD1222 COVID-19 vaccine. Only in-frame clones appear in the TCRdb table, and some are missing; sequencing was by immunoSEQ multiplex PCR. This table has 100,000 to 150,000 clones, roughly nine tenths appearing once. Sequencing was performed on peripheral blood, taken on day 0 of AZD1222 vaccination. The origin of the receptors is an adult in good health. The CDR3 runs from the conserved cysteine through the conserved F or W. The order of the fields is J gene, D gene, V gene, CDR3 length, clone size, CDR3 DNA, CDR3 protein. The D gene is left open where the match is weak. Rows may omit the clone size; those that give it use once, few, many or a size class.

j_call: TRBJ1-1; d_call: TRBD1; v_call: TRBV29-1; cdr3_length: 13; clone_size: NA; cdr3_nt: TGCAGCGTCCTGGGGGACAGTCGAACTGAAGCTTTCTTT; cdr3_aa: CSVLGDSRTEAFF
j_call: TRBJ1-2; d_call: NA; v_call: TRBV5-5; cdr3_length: 12; clone_size: NA; cdr3_nt: TGTGCCAGCAGCGGGTCTAACTATGGCTACACCTTC; cdr3_aa: CASSGSNYGYTF
j_call: TRBJ2-1; d_call: NA; v_call: TRBV7-2; cdr3_length: 13; clone_size: NA; cdr3_nt: TGTGCCAGCAGCTTATCAGGATACAATGAGCAGTTCTTC; cdr3_aa: CASSLSGYNEQFF
j_call: TRBJ2-5; d_call: NA; v_call: TRBV5-4; cdr3_length: 14; clone_size: NA; cdr3_nt: TGTGCCAGCAGCTTGTCACGGGTTTCGGAGACCCAGTACTTC; cdr3_aa: CASSLSRVSETQYF
j_call: TRBJ1-1; d_call: TRBD1; v_call: TRBV5-1; cdr3_length: 15; clone_size: once; cdr3_nt: TGCGCCAGCAGCCCCGGACAGGGCGGGAACACTGAAGCTTTCTTT; cdr3_aa: CASSPGQGGNTEAFF
j_call: TRBJ1-2; d_call: NA; v_call: TRBV3-1/TRBV3-2; cdr3_length: 12; clone_size: few; cdr3_nt: TGTGCCAGCAGCCAAGGGCGCTATGGCTACACCTTC; cdr3_aa: CASSQGRYGYTF
j_call: TRBJ2-1; d_call: NA; v_call: TRBV12-3/TRBV12-4; cdr3_length: 13; clone_size: once; cdr3_nt: TGTGCCACCACCTTGGGGACGTACAATGAGCAGTTCTTC; cdr3_aa: CATTLGTYNEQFF
j_call: TRBJ1-6; d_call: NA; v_call: TRBV9; cdr3_length: 14; clone_size: NA; cdr3_nt: TGTGCCAGCAGCGTAAATACAGCCAATTCACCCCTCCACTTT; cdr3_aa: CASSVNTANSPLHF
j_call: TRBJ1-4; d_call: NA; v_call: TRBV4-3; cdr3_length: 11; clone_size: NA; cdr3_nt: TGCGCCAGCAAAAATAATGAAAAACTGTTTTTT; cdr3_aa: CASKNNEKLFF
j_call: TRBJ2-2; d_call: NA; v_call: TRBV6-5; cdr3_length: 14; clone_size: NA; cdr3_nt: TGTGCCAGCCACGGGGCAGCGAACACCGGGGAGCTGTTTTTT; cdr3_aa: CASHGAANTGELFF
j_call: TRBJ1-1; d_call: NA; v_call: TRBV3-1/TRBV3-2; cdr3_length: 13; clone_size: NA; cdr3_nt: TGTGCCAGCAGCCAACACGCTCGAGGGACTGCTTTCTTT; cdr3_aa: CASSQHARGTAFF
j_call: TRBJ1-4; d_call: NA; v_call: TRBV2; cdr3_length: 15; clone_size: once; cdr3_nt: TGTGCCAGCTGCCTGATGGGGCGTGGGGGTGAAAAACTGTTTTTT; cdr3_aa: CASCLMGRGGEKLFF
j_call: TRBJ1-2; d_call: NA; v_call: TRBV11-2; cdr3_length: 13; clone_size: NA; cdr3_nt: TGTGCCAGCTCGGAGGAAGGGGTCGTTGGCTACACCTTC; cdr3_aa: CASSEEGVVGYTF
j_call: TRBJ1-6; d_call: NA; v_call: TRBV6-4; cdr3_length: 12; clone_size: few; cdr3_nt: TGTGCCAGCAGTGACTCGTCCTCACCCCTCCACTTT; cdr3_aa: CASSDSSSPLHF
j_call: TRBJ2-1; d_call: TRBD2; v_call: TRBV19; cdr3_length: 20; clone_size: NA; cdr3_nt: TGTGCCAGTAGTATAGATCCCCCGGGACTAGCGGGGGATGGTTTCGGTGAGCAGTTCTTC; cdr3_aa: CASSIDPPGLAGDGFGEQFF
j_call: TRBJ1-2; d_call: TRBD1; v_call: TRBV27; cdr3_length: 17; clone_size: NA; cdr3_nt: TGTGCCAGCAGTCCGGACAGGGCGGATATTGTCAACTATGGCTACACCTTC; cdr3_aa: CASSPDRADIVNYGYTF
j_call: TRBJ2-2; d_call: NA; v_call: TRBV18; cdr3_length: 15; clone_size: few; cdr3_nt: TGTGCCAGCTCGGCGTCGGGCCCGAACACCGGGGAGCTGTTTTTT; cdr3_aa: CASSASGPNTGELFF
j_call: TRBJ1-1; d_call: NA; v_call: TRBV6-5; cdr3_length: 14; clone_size: NA; cdr3_nt: TGTGCCAGCAGTTACTACTCTACCAGCATCGAAGCTTTCTTT; cdr3_aa: CASSYYSTSIEAFF
j_call: TRBJ1-1; d_call: NA; v_call: TRBV3-1/TRBV3-2; cdr3_length: 13; clone_size: few; cdr3_nt: TGTGCCAGCAGCCAAAACTGGGGAGCCGAAGCTTTCTTT; cdr3_aa: CASSQNWGAEAFF
j_call: TRBJ2-5; d_call: TRBD1; v_call: TRBV7-9; cdr3_length: 15; clone_size: NA; cdr3_nt: TGTGCCAGCAGCATGCGAGACAGGGACGTAGAGACCCAGTACTTC; cdr3_aa: CASSMRDRDVETQYF
j_call: TRBJ2-7; d_call: NA; v_call: TRBV7-9; cdr3_length: 13; clone_size: NA; cdr3_nt: TGTGCCAGCAGCTTAGAGGCAGGCGCCGAGCAGTACTTC; cdr3_aa: CASSLEAGAEQYF
j_call: TRBJ1-2; d_call: NA; v_call: TRBV5-1; cdr3_length: 14; clone_size: NA; cdr3_nt: TGCGCCACCGGCGGTGGGGAGACTAACTATGGCTACACCTTC; cdr3_aa: CATGGGETNYGYTF
j_call: TRBJ2-7; d_call: TRBD1; v_call: TRBV6-5; cdr3_length: 15; clone_size: NA; cdr3_nt: TGTGCCAGCAGCCCCTTCCTGGCAGGGGGATACGAGCAGTACTTC; cdr3_aa: CASSPFLAGGYEQYF
j_call: TRBJ1-1; d_call: NA; v_call: TRBV24-1; cdr3_length: 11; clone_size: NA; cdr3_nt: TGTGCCACCCGGCACCCCCTTGAAGCTTTCTTT; cdr3_aa: CATRHPLEAFF
j_call: TRBJ2-4; d_call: NA; v_call: TRBV30; cdr3_length: 12; clone_size: NA; cdr3_nt: TGTGCCTGGAGTGTACGTTGGGGGTATCAGTACTTC; cdr3_aa: CAWSVRWGYQYF
j_call: TRBJ2-7; d_call: NA; v_call: TRBV5-8; cdr3_length: 12; clone_size: NA; cdr3_nt: TGTGCCAGCAGCTTCGAAAGGTTCGGGCAGTACTTC; cdr3_aa: CASSFERFGQYF
j_call: TRBJ2-1; d_call: TRBD1; v_call: TRBV3-1/TRBV3-2; cdr3_length: 14; clone_size: NA; cdr3_nt: TGTGCCAGCAGCTTGAGGGGGCCCTACAATGAGCAGTTCTTC; cdr3_aa: CASSLRGPYNEQFF
j_call: TRBJ2-5; d_call: TRBD2; v_call: TRBV4-1; cdr3_length: 16; clone_size: NA; cdr3_nt: TGCGCCAGCAGCCGGACTAGCGGAACGTTCCAAGAGACCCAGTACTTC; cdr3_aa: CASSRTSGTFQETQYF
j_call: TRBJ1-1; d_call: NA; v_call: TRBV19; cdr3_length: 13; clone_size: NA; cdr3_nt: TGTGCCAGTAGTATTATGGGGGGGGTCGGAGCTTTCTTT; cdr3_aa: CASSIMGGVGAFF
j_call: TRBJ1-1; d_call: NA; v_call: TRBV11-2; cdr3_length: 12; clone_size: NA; cdr3_nt: TGTGCCAGCAGTCGCGAGGACACTGAAGCTTTCTTT; cdr3_aa: CASSREDTEAFF
j_call: TRBJ1-2; d_call: NA; v_call: TRBV21-1; cdr3_length: 14; clone_size: NA; cdr3_nt: TGTGCCAGCAGCTCCCGACGGGTGGGGTATGGCTACACCTTC; cdr3_aa: CASSSRRVGYGYTF
j_call: TRBJ1-2; d_call: NA; v_call: TRBV6-2/TRBV6-3; cdr3_length: 12; clone_size: NA; cdr3_nt: TGTGCCAGCAGTGACCCCAGATACGGCTACACCTTC; cdr3_aa: CASSDPRYGYTF
j_call: TRBJ2-7; d_call: TRBD1; v_call: TRBV7-3; cdr3_length: 15; clone_size: NA; cdr3_nt: TGTGCCAGCAGCTTAACAGGACAGGGCAGCTACGAGCAGTACTTC; cdr3_aa: CASSLTGQGSYEQYF
j_call: TRBJ1-1; d_call: NA; v_call: TRBV5-1; cdr3_length: 16; clone_size: NA; cdr3_nt: TGCGCCAGCAGCTTAGCCCAGGGGACGATGAACACTGAAGCTTTCTTT; cdr3_aa: CASSLAQGTMNTEAFF
j_call: TRBJ2-7; d_call: TRBD2; v_call: TRBV3-1/TRBV3-2; cdr3_length: 15; clone_size: NA; cdr3_nt: TGTGCCAGCAGCCAACAGCGGGGGGCTGACTACGAGCAGTACTTC; cdr3_aa: CASSQQRGADYEQYF
j_call: TRBJ1-3; d_call: NA; v_call: TRBV5-5; cdr3_length: 15; clone_size: NA; cdr3_nt: TGTGCCAGCAGCTTGGTTGCCGGGACTGGAAACACCATATATTTT; cdr3_aa: CASSLVAGTGNTIYF
j_call: TRBJ1-5; d_call: NA; v_call: TRBV4-1; cdr3_length: 14; clone_size: NA; cdr3_nt: TGCGCCAGCAGCCAAGACGTGGTGGAGCAGCCCCAGCATTTT; cdr3_aa: CASSQDVVEQPQHF
j_call: TRBJ1-5; d_call: NA; v_call: TRBV2; cdr3_length: 15; clone_size: once; cdr3_nt: TGTGCCAGTACCTTGAGGGACTGTAGCAATCAGCCCCAGCATTTT; cdr3_aa: CASTLRDCSNQPQHF
j_call: TRBJ1-1; d_call: NA; v_call: TRBV29-1; cdr3_length: 12; clone_size: NA; cdr3_nt: TGCAGCGTTGAAGTAAACTTGCCTGAAGCTTTCTTT; cdr3_aa: CSVEVNLPEAFF
j_call: TRBJ1-3; d_call: NA; v_call: TRBV6-6; cdr3_length: 15; clone_size: NA; cdr3_nt: TGTGCCAGCAGTTACGAAGGGGGTCCTGGAAACACCATATATTTT; cdr3_aa: CASSYEGGPGNTIYF
j_call: TRBJ2-5; d_call: TRBD2; v_call: TRBV2; cdr3_length: 13; clone_size: once; cdr3_nt: TGTGCCAGCAGTTTTAGCGGGGGCGAGACCCAGTACTTC; cdr3_aa: CASSFSGGETQYF
j_call: TRBJ1-6; d_call: TRBD1; v_call: TRBV6-2/TRBV6-3; cdr3_length: 15; clone_size: NA; cdr3_nt: TGTGCCAGCAGTCGTGGAGACAGGGGCCTTGGGGCCCTCCACTTT; cdr3_aa: CASSRGDRGLGALHF
j_call: TRBJ1-2; d_call: NA; v_call: TRBV7-8; cdr3_length: 12; clone_size: large; cdr3_nt: TGTGCCAGCAGCTCTACTTCTTATGGCTACACCTTC; cdr3_aa: CASSSTSYGYTF
j_call: TRBJ2-6; d_call: TRBD1; v_call: TRBV14; cdr3_length: 20; clone_size: NA; cdr3_nt: TGTGCCAGCAGCCAAATGCAGGGGGGACAGGGGCACTCTGGGGCCAACGTCCTGACTTTC; cdr3_aa: CASSQMQGGQGHSGANVLTF
j_call: TRBJ1-6; d_call: TRBD1; v_call: TRBV7-9; cdr3_length: 15; clone_size: NA; cdr3_nt: TGTGCCAGCAGCCTTGGACAGGGAGGGGGATCACCCCTCCACTTT; cdr3_aa: CASSLGQGGGSPLHF
j_call: TRBJ2-4; d_call: NA; v_call: TRBV24-1; cdr3_length: 13; clone_size: once; cdr3_nt: TGTGCCACCAGTGCCGGGGGCGCGGACATTCAGTACTTC; cdr3_aa: CATSAGGADIQYF